This T cell receptor beta chain was sequenced for a study of cytomegalovirus exposure and HLA in healthy donors. Worth noting for this clone: What it binds is unknown.

In the PCR, 60 Vbeta and 13 Jbeta primers were used. Profiling relied on immunoSEQ multiplex PCR, and the TCRdb table lists in-frame clones only, not all of them. This table has roughly 96,000 clones, about 70% appearing once. Study-level points and caveats: A missense DCLRE1C variant was associated with V- and J-gene trimming of TCR beta chains in a later analysis, and an independent cohort replicated the association. The classifier reportedly diagnosed cytomegalovirus status with high sensitivity and specificity. For most TCR beta V segments, an earlier analysis put the productive rate at about 87% or about 30% of the time. Altogether, 160 or so TCR beta chains were recorded as cytomegalovirus-associated.

The V end was cut by 4 bases, the J end by 7 bases, with 10 bases between. CDR1 and CDR2 from the germline V gene are KGHSH and LQKENI. The CDR3 loop spans 13 amino acids. What was sequenced was PBMCs. This clonotype was obtained from a female donor in good health and CMV-seropositive. This chain joins TRBV18 and TRBJ1-4; no definite D call. The CDR3: CASSLAGGEKLFF. For the CDR3, the DNA is TGTGCCAGCTCACTCGCTGGAGGTGAAAAACTGTTTTTT. Drawing the rest from reference TRBV18 and TRBJ1-4, the complete variable domain is NAGVMQNPRHLVRRRGQEARLRCSPMKGHSHVYWYRQLPEEGLKFMVYLQKENIIDESGMPKERFSAEFPKEGPSILRIQQVVRGDSAAYFCASSLAGGEKLFFGSGTQLSVL.